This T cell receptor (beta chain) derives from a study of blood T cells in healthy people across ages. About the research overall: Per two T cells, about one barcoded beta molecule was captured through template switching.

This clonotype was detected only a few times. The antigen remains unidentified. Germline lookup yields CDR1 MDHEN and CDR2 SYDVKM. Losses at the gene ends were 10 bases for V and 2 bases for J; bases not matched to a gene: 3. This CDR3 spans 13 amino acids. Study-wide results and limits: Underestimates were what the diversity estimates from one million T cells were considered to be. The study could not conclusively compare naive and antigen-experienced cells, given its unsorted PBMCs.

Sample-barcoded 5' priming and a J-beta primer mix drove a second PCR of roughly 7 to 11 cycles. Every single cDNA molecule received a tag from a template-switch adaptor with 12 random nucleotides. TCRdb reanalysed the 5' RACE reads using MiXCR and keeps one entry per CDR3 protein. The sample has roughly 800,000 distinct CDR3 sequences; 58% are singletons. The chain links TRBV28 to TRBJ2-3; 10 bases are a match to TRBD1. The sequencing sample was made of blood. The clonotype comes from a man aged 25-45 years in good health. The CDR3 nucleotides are TGTGCCACCGGGACAGGGGACACAGATACGCAGTATTTT. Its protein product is CATGTGDTDTQYF.